These 17 T cell receptor beta chains were sequenced from one sample in a study of cytomegalovirus exposure and HLA in healthy donors. The PCR made use of 60 Vbeta and 13 Jbeta primers. Data came from immunoSEQ multiplex PCR; TCRdb stores just in-frame clones and leaves some out. The repertoire holds more than 90,000 clones, with 65% to 90% as singletons. Sequencing used PBMCs. Receptors were obtained from a woman in her seventies in good health and CMV-seropositive.

The chain carries TRBV2 and TRBJ2-5, with TRBD1 identical over 8 bases. V lost 7 bases to trimming and J lost 4 bases; unmatched junction nucleotides: 8. The CDR3 length is 14 residues. Germline V gene lookup returns CDR1 SNHLY and CDR2 FYNNEI. The CDR3, as DNA: TGTGCCAGCACCGGACAGGGAGAGCGAGAGACCCAGTACTTC. This codes for CASTGQGERETQYF.

This chain uses TRBV5-4 with TRBJ2-1; no clear D. V dropped 1 base and J dropped 3 bases, with 5 bases sitting between them. CDR1 SGHNT and CDR2 YYREEE come from the germline V gene (reference sequence). The CDR3 totals 13 residues. CDR3 protein: CASSLSLYNEQFF. As DNA, the CDR3 is TGTGCCAGCAGCTTGAGCCTCTACAATGAGCAGTTCTTC.

The chain has TRBV7-9 and TRBJ2-5; 8 bases align to TRBD2. J gave up 6 bases and V 5 bases, and 8 bases lay outside the gene matches. This CDR3 is 14 amino acids long. The germline CDR1 and CDR2 sequences are SEHNR and FQNEAQ (reference sequence). DNA of the CDR3: TGTGCCAGCAGCGAAGGACTAGCTCTGCAGACCCAGTACTTC. It translates to CASSEGLALQTQYF. Variable domain in full (rest from reference TRBV7-9 and TRBJ2-5): DTGVSQNPRHKITKRGQNVTFRCDPISEHNRLYWYRQTLGQGPEFLTYFQNEAQLEKSRLLSDRFSAERPKGSFSTLEIQRTEQGDSAMYLCASSEGLALQTQYFGPGTRLLVL.

V gene TRBV10-2 combines with J gene TRBJ1-3; possible D gene TRBD1, 6 bases. CDR3 length: 15 amino acids. V lost 6 bases to trimming and J lost 0 bases, with 12 bases between them. CDR1 and CDR2 from the germline V gene are WSHSY and SAAADI. The CDR3 sequence is CASRDTGNSGNTIYF. CDR3 DNA: TGCGCCAGCAGGGATACAGGGAACTCTGGAAACACCATATATTTT.

This clone occurred a few times. The chain is built from TRBV6-5 and TRBJ2-1; 8 positions match TRBD1. This CDR3 is 14 amino acids long. Trimming at V came to 5 bases and at J to 6 bases, leaving 6 bases not matched to a gene. Germline V gene sequence: CDR1 MNHEY, CDR2 SVGAGI. CDR3 bases: TGTGCCAGCAGTACGCGGACAGGGAGCAATGAGCAGTTCTTC. It specifies CASSTRTGSNEQFF.

The gene calls are TRBV5-1 and TRBJ2-2, with 7 positions matching TRBD1. The CDR3 has 18 residues. Trimming removed 7 bases from V and 5 bases from J; junction bases left unmatched: 20. Germline V lookup: CDR1 SGHRS, CDR2 YFSETQ. CDR3 sequence reads: CASRYPLKLTGQTGELFF. The CDR3 nucleotides are TGCGCCAGCCGATATCCCCTTAAATTGACAGGGCAAACCGGGGAGCTGTTTTTT.

The V gene is TRBV28, the J gene TRBJ1-1; 7 bases fit TRBD1. The CDR3 has 12 residues. The germline CDR1 and CDR2 sequences are MDHEN and SYDVKM. Losses at the gene ends were 6 bases for V and 9 bases for J; bases not matched to a gene: 7. CDR3 sequence reads: CASSGQEIKAFF. In DNA, the CDR3 is TGTGCCAGCAGCGGACAGGAGATAAAAGCTTTCTTT.

The V gene is TRBV29-1, the J gene TRBJ2-3; 12 nucleotides match TRBD2. With 5 bases clipped from V and 3 bases from J, the junction kept 9 bases outside the gene matches. Germline V gene sequence: CDR1 SQVTM, CDR2 ANQGSEA. This CDR3 is built from 16 residues. CDR3 sequence reads: CSVSPPGLAGTDTQYF. The CDR3 coding sequence is TGCAGCGTTTCCCCCCCTGGACTAGCGGGAACAGATACGCAGTATTTT.

The chain is built from TRBV5-8 and TRBJ2-2; the match to TRBD1 covers 10 bases. The CDR3 covers 19 residues. V lost 2 bases to trimming and J lost 3 bases; unmatched junction nucleotides: 13. Germline CDR1 reads SGHTS; CDR2 reads YDEGEE. The CDR3 reads CASSLNRQGAAFDTGELFF. CDR3 nucleotide sequence: TGTGCCAGCAGCTTAAACCGACAGGGGGCGGCTTTTGACACCGGGGAGCTGTTTTTT.

The chain recombines TRBV7-9 with TRBJ2-5, with TRBD2 matching over 10 bases. Trimming at V came to 3 bases and at J to 5 bases, leaving 9 bases not matched to a gene. Germline values: CDR1 SEHNR, CDR2 FQNEAQ (reference sequence). This CDR3 has 16 amino acids. The CDR3 region is CASSLARLAGVETQYF. The CDR3 nucleotides read TGTGCCAGCAGCTTGGCTCGGCTAGCGGGAGTGGAGACCCAGTACTTC.

The rearrangement uses TRBV28 and TRBJ1-1; 9 bases are shared with TRBD1. This CDR3 has 14 residues. Germline V gene sequence: CDR1 MDHEN, CDR2 SYDVKM. V was pared by 6 bases and J by 1 base, with 3 bases of the junction left unmatched. CDR3 amino acids: CASRRDRANTEAFF. The CDR3 DNA follows: TGTGCCAGCAGACGGGACAGGGCGAACACTGAAGCTTTCTTT.

This clone was recorded once. The gene calls are TRBV30 and TRBJ2-2, with 7 positions matching TRBD1. V lost 6 bases to trimming and J lost 2 bases; unmatched junction nucleotides: 3. CDR1 is GTSNPN and CDR2 is SVGIG in the germline V gene (reference sequence). The CDR3 is 13 amino acids. CDR3 DNA: TGTGCCTGTCAGGGGGAAAACACCGGGGAGCTGTTTTTT. This encodes CACQGENTGELFF.

The chain is built from TRBV5-5 and TRBJ2-3; D is possibly TRBD2 (5 bases). V shed 0 bases and J shed 7 bases, with 15 bases lying between them. The V gene's germline CDR1 is SGHKS and CDR2 YYEKEE (reference sequence). The length of the CDR3 is 15 residues. CDR3 nucleotide sequence: TGTGCCAGCAGCTTGGGTGGGCGGTTCGGGAATACGCAGTATTTT. This gives the protein CASSLGGRFGNTQYF.

This chain links TRBV5-1 with TRBJ1-2, with unresolved D. Germline values: CDR1 SGHRS, CDR2 YFSETQ. The germline V and J ends were trimmed by 5 bases and 10 bases, with 24 bases remaining between them. The CDR3 is 15 residues long. The CDR3 reads CASSPDPSGGRVYTF. CDR3 coding DNA: TGCGCCAGCAGTCCCGACCCCTCGGGAGGTAGGGTCTACACCTTC.

Of note for this clone: The same CDR3 also results from other DNA sequences found in this sample. This chain uses TRBV7-9 with TRBJ2-1; tentative D call: TRBD2 (7 bases). The CDR3 is 14 amino acids. From germline, CDR1 is SEHNR and CDR2 FQNEAQ (reference sequence). Trimming cost V 3 bases and J 5 bases, with 11 bases left between them. CDR3: CASSFSGGHNEQFF. DNA for the CDR3: TGTGCCAGCAGCTTCTCGGGGGGCCACAATGAGCAGTTCTTC. Variable domain in full (rest from reference TRBV7-9 and TRBJ2-1): DTGVSQNPRHKITKRGQNVTFRCDPISEHNRLYWYRQTLGQGPEFLTYFQNEAQLEKSRLLSDRFSAERPKGSFSTLEIQRTEQGDSAMYLCASSFSGGHNEQFFGPGTRLTVL.

This rearrangement joins TRBV9 to TRBJ2-2, with TRBD2 identical over 9 bases. The V and J ends lost 2 bases and 4 bases, in that order; junction bases with no gene match: 3. This CDR3 contains 15 residues. Looked up from germline, CDR1 is SGDLS and CDR2 is YYNGEE. As DNA, the CDR3 is TGTGCCAGCAGCGTTAGCGGGAGTCGCACCGGGGAGCTGTTTTTT. As protein: CASSVSGSRTGELFF.

The table lists this clone with a count of one. The V call is TRBV5-1, the J call TRBJ2-7; possible D gene TRBD1, 6 bases. V gave up 0 bases and J gave up 4 bases, with 8 bases separating them. This CDR3 comprises 13 residues. Germline V lookup: CDR1 SGHRS, CDR2 YFSETQ. Here the CDR3 reads CASSLDRDYEQYF. DNA for the CDR3: TGCGCCAGCAGCTTGGACAGGGATTACGAGCAGTACTTC.